Below, one T cell receptor beta chain is given with its context. Losses at the gene ends were 5 bases for V and 7 bases for J; bases not matched to a gene: 9. Germline V gene sequence: CDR1 SGHNT, CDR2 YENEEA. The CDR3 totals 16 residues. This specimen comes from a study of blood T cell repertoires in COVID-19. Study as a whole: Collection of acute and convalescent COVID-19 samples took place in the United States, Italy and Spain. From T cells, B-cell-depleted T cells, or PBMCs came the material, which was cDNA or gDNA.

Per the original data handling: It was from reference gene primer amplification that nucleated cell counts were estimated. Method: immunoSEQ multiplex PCR; TCRdb's copy keeps in-frame clones and lacks some. D and trimming come from the DNA, and the V and J calls and clone size come from that table. In the table there are 120,000 or so clones, roughly nine tenths of which are singletons. The sample taken for sequencing was peripheral blood. This chain uses TRBV11-3 with TRBJ2-2; the match to TRBD2 covers 11 bases. The receptor was derived from a man aged 65-85 years who had recovered from COVID-19. In nucleotides, the CDR3 is TGTGCCAGCAGCCCGGGACTAGCGGACCCGGGCGGGGAGCTGTTTTTT. Protein product: CASSPGLADPGGELFF.